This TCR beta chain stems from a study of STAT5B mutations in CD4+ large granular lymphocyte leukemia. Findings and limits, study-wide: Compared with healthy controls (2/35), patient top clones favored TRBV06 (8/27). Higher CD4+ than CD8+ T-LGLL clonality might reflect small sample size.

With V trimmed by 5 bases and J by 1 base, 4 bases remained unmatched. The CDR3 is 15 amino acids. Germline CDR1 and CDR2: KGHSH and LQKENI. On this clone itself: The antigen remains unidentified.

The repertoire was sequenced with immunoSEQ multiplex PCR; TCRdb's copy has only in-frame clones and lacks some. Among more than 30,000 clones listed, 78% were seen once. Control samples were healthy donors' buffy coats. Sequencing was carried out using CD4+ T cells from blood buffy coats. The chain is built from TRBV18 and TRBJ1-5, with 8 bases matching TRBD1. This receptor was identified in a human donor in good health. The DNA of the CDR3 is TGTGCCAGCTCAATTGGACAGGGCAGCAATCAGCCCCAGCATTTT. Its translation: CASSIGQGSNQPQHF.